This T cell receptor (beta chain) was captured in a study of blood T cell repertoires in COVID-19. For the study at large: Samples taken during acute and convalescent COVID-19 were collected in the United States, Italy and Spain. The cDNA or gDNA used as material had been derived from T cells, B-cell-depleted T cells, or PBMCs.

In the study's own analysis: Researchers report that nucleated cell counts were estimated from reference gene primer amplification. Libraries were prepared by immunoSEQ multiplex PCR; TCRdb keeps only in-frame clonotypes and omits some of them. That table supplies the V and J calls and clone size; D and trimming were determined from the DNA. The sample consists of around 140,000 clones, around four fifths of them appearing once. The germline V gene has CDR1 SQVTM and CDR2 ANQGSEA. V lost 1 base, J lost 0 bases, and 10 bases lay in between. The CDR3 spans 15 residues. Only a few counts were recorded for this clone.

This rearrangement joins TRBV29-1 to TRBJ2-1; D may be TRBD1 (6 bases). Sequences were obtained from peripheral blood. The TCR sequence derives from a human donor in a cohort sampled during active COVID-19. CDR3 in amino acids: CSVEVGTSSYNEQFF. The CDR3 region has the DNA TGCAGCGTTGAAGTAGGGACATCCTCCTACAATGAGCAGTTCTTC.